One sample yielded the 20 T cell receptor beta chains listed below, sequenced in a study of T-cell memory formation after mild COVID-19. One entry per CDR3 protein results from TCRdb running MiXCR on the 5' RACE reads. The profile shows 70,000 to 100,000 distinct CDR3 sequences, more than 12% of them singletons. The sample comprised PBMCs or a T cell subset sorted from them (not recorded which). Receptor source: a man aged 18 to 29 who had mild COVID-19 (a few samples of this study predate the infection). Cell type and time point are not known.

Ten or more counts support this clonotype. CDR3 DNA sequence: TGCAGCGGGATACTTTTGGCTGAAGCTTTCTTT. Its translation is CSGILLAEAFF. The chain carries TRBV29-1 and TRBJ1-1; D gene uncertain. V was pared by 7 bases and J by 6 bases, with 12 bases between. There are 11 residues in the CDR3. The germline gives CDR1 SQVTM, CDR2 ANQGSEA.

CDR3 loop: CASSPRGGAYNEQFF. As DNA, the CDR3 is TGTGCCAGCAGCCCCCGGGGGGGCGCTTACAATGAGCAGTTCTTC. The V and J genes are TRBV9 and TRBJ2-1; TRBD2 aligns across 8 bases. This CDR3 is built from 15 residues. CDR1 and CDR2 from the germline V gene are SGDLS and YYNGEE. V lost 4 bases and J lost 4; bases outside the gene matches: 7.

This clonotype was counted a few times. J is TRBJ2-5 and V is TRBV29-1; 8 bases are a match to TRBD1. CDR1 and CDR2 (germline): SQVTM, ANQGSEA. The CDR3 covers 12 residues. With V trimmed by 5 bases and J by 5 bases, 4 bases remained unmatched. This chain's CDR3 is CSVLQGEETQYF. DNA of the CDR3: TGCAGCGTTTTACAGGGGGAGGAGACCCAGTACTTC. The variable domain in full, completed from reference TRBV29-1 and TRBJ2-5, reads SAVISQKPSRDICQRGTSLTIQCQVDSQVTMMFWYRQQPGQSLTLIATANQGSEATYESGFVIDKFPISRPNLTFSTLTVSNMSPEDSSIYLCSVLQGEETQYFGPGTRLLVL.

This clonotype was counted ten times or more. The V gene is TRBV7-9, the J gene TRBJ2-7; D remains unclear. This CDR3 region has 13 residues. In germline, CDR1 is SEHNR, CDR2 FQNEAQ (reference sequence). Deletions cut 5 bases from V and 7 bases from J, with 15 bases between. The CDR3 region has the DNA TGTGCCAGCAGCCCCCCAACCGGGCAAGAGCAGTACTTC. It translates to CASSPPTGQEQYF.

This clonotype was observed at least ten times. The CDR3 DNA is TGTGCCAGCAGTTTATCGGGTCCTAGTGGGGAGCAGTTCTTC. Its translation is CASSLSGPSGEQFF. The V call is TRBV27, the J call TRBJ2-1; no clear D gene. The CDR3 loop spans 14 amino acids. With 0 bases removed from V and 10 bases from J, the gap between germline ends came to 13 bases. Germline CDR1 reads MNHEY; CDR2 reads SMNVEV (reference sequence).

The V and J genes are TRBV7-9 and TRBJ1-5, with 9 bases fitting TRBD1. CDR1 is SEHNR, CDR2 FQNEAQ, per germline (reference sequence). There are 16 residues in the CDR3. Germline trimming cut 5 bases from V and 2 bases from J; bases unmatched to any gene: 7. CDR3 in amino acids: CASSPGTGFGNQPQHF. The CDR3 bases are TGTGCCAGCAGCCCCGGGACAGGGTTTGGCAATCAGCCCCAGCATTTT. Drawing the rest from reference TRBV7-9 and TRBJ1-5, the complete variable domain is DTGVSQNPRHKITKRGQNVTFRCDPISEHNRLYWYRQTLGQGPEFLTYFQNEAQLEKSRLLSDRFSAERPKGSFSTLEIQRTEQGDSAMYLCASSPGTGFGNQPQHFGDGTRLSIL.

The sample holds a few counts of this clonotype. The J gene is TRBJ2-7, the V gene TRBV20-1; TRBD1 might be the D (6 bases). The CDR3 loop spans 13 amino acids. Between the trimmed V and J ends, which lost 1 base and 3 bases, there was a span of 10 bases. Germline CDR1 and CDR2: DFQATT and SNEGSKA (reference sequence). Written as DNA, the CDR3 is TGCAGTGCTAGAGGGGACAAGTACTACGAGCAGTACTTC. This translates into CSARGDKYYEQYF.

The chain recombines TRBV20-1 with TRBJ2-1; 7 bases line up with TRBD2. Germline CDR1 DFQATT, CDR2 SNEGSKA (reference sequence). V trimming: 1 base; J trimming: 4 bases; junction bases outside the gene matches: 10. This CDR3 region has 16 residues. CDR3 in DNA: TGCAGTGCTAGAGGGAGAGGTCTGCGGGGGTACAATGAGCAGTTCTTC. This translates into CSARGRGLRGYNEQFF.

The sample holds many counts of this clonotype. V usage is TRBV6-6 and J usage is TRBJ1-1; TRBD1 matches at 10 bases. CDR1 is MNHNY and CDR2 is SVGAGI in the germline V gene (reference sequence). Trimming at V came to 6 bases and at J to 3 bases, leaving 4 bases not matched to a gene. The CDR3 totals 14 residues. CDR3: CASRPGQGHTEAFF. Here the CDR3 DNA reads TGTGCCAGCAGGCCGGGACAGGGGCACACTGAAGCTTTCTTT.

This clonotype was seen repeatedly, ten times or more. The V call is TRBV20-1, the J call TRBJ2-4, with 8 nucleotides matching TRBD1. V was clipped by 6 bases and J by 3 bases; unmatched bases: 4. Germline V lookup: CDR1 DFQATT, CDR2 SNEGSKA (reference sequence). The CDR3 is 13 residues long. CDR3 protein: CSADRVDKNIQYF. Here the CDR3 DNA reads TGCAGTGCGGACAGGGTGGACAAAAACATTCAGTACTTC.

This chain uses TRBV29-1 with TRBJ1-1; 7 bases agree with TRBD1. The length of the CDR3 is 12 residues. After removal of 7 bases from V and 1 base from J, the junction contained 3 bases not matched to a gene. CDR1 SQVTM and CDR2 ANQGSEA come from the germline V gene. This CDR3 is CSGTGQNTEAFF. CDR3 nucleotide sequence: TGCAGCGGGACAGGACAGAACACTGAAGCTTTCTTT.

This rearrangement joins TRBV19 to TRBJ1-1; D is uncertain. This CDR3 region has 12 residues. CDR1 is LNHDA and CDR2 is SQIVND in the germline V gene (reference sequence). The ends were cut back, 8 bases at V and 1 base at J, with 8 bases in the middle. DNA of the CDR3: TGTGCCAGTCAGGACGGGAACACTGAAGCTTTCTTT. Amino acid sequence: CASQDGNTEAFF.

This clonotype has just a few counts. The chain uses TRBV9 and TRBJ1-4; TRBD1 matches 9 bases. CDR1 and CDR2 (germline): SGDLS, YYNGEE. The CDR3 sequence is 16 residues long. V shed 4 bases and J 5 bases; nucleotides not matched to a gene: 9. The CDR3 region is CASSLYPGTGNEKLFF. For the CDR3, the DNA is TGTGCCAGCAGCTTATACCCCGGGACAGGGAATGAAAAACTGTTTTTT.

This clonotype was observed a few times. This chain joins TRBV7-9 and TRBJ1-1; D perhaps matches TRBD1 (6 bases). The V end was cut by 3 bases, the J end by 11 bases, with 13 bases between. CDR3 length: 12 amino acids. In germline, CDR1 is SEHNR, CDR2 FQNEAQ (reference sequence). For the CDR3, the DNA is TGTGCCAGCAGCTTCTCGGGGGCTGGGGCTTTCTTT. This sequence encodes CASSFSGAGAFF.

The V and J genes are TRBV27 and TRBJ1-6; no clear D. Germline loops: CDR1 MNHEY, CDR2 SMNVEV (reference sequence). The CDR3 is 16 residues long. Trimming stripped 0 bases from V and 10 bases from J, with 16 bases between. In DNA, the CDR3 is TGTGCCAGCAGTTTATCGGGCACCTCGGGTAACTCACCCCTCCACTTT. The encoded protein is CASSLSGTSGNSPLHF.

As regards this clonotype: Possible read error: a much larger clone is one base away. The chain couples TRBV12-3 or TRBV12-4 to TRBJ1-2; no clear D gene. Trimming stripped 5 bases from V and 0 bases from J, with 7 bases between. The CDR3 length is 13 residues. CDR3: CASSQTPNYGYTF. CDR3 nucleotide sequence: TGTGCCAGCAGTCAGACACCTAACTATGGCTACACCTTC.

This clonotype was found many times. The gene calls are TRBV9 and TRBJ2-7, with 9 bases matching TRBD1. Trimming took 3 bases from V and 6 from J; bases not matched to a gene: 4. Per germline, CDR1 SGDLS and CDR2 YYNGEE. CDR3 length equals 13 residues. Here the CDR3 reads CASSAGTGREQYF. CDR3 sequence (DNA): TGTGCCAGCAGCGCCGGGACAGGGCGCGAGCAGTACTTC.

This clonotype was picked up a small number of times. This chain links TRBV4-3 with TRBJ1-3, with D possibly being TRBD1 (6 bases). Trimming cost V 3 bases and J 0 bases, with 6 bases left between them. This CDR3 is 14 amino acids long. CDR1 is LGHNA and CDR2 is YSLEER in the germline V gene. The chain's CDR3 is CASSQDSSGNTIYF. In nucleotides, the CDR3 is TGCGCCAGCAGCCAGGACAGCTCTGGAAACACCATATATTTT.

This clonotype was counted ten times or more. The chain uses TRBV5-5 and TRBJ2-1; D perhaps matches TRBD1 (5 bases). Germline V gene data show CDR1 as SGHKS and CDR2 as YYEKEE (reference sequence). The CDR3 totals 15 residues. V was shortened by 1 base and J by 4 bases, with 12 bases between the two germline ends. The chain's CDR3 is CASSLRDSLYNEQFF. CDR3 coding DNA: TGTGCCAGCAGCTTGAGAGACAGTCTTTACAATGAGCAGTTCTTC.

The chain employs TRBV7-9 and TRBJ2-5; D unresolved. The germline V gene has CDR1 SEHNR and CDR2 FQNEAQ (reference sequence). V shed 5 bases and J shed 4 bases, with 17 bases lying between them. This CDR3 spans 15 amino acids. The CDR3 protein is CASSLAPGPGETQYF. The CDR3 DNA follows: TGTGCCAGCAGCCTCGCCCCGGGCCCGGGAGAGACCCAGTACTTC.